The 17 T cell receptor beta chains presented below share a single source sample, sequenced in a study of blood T cells in healthy people across ages. A J-beta primer mix and a sample-barcoded 5' primer were used in a second PCR of roughly 6 to 11 cycles. TCRdb independently ran MiXCR on the 5' RACE reads; one entry per CDR3 protein. The data contain about 1.6 million distinct CDR3 sequences, around 36% of them singletons. The sample consisted of blood. These receptors were obtained from a young woman in good health.

V is TRBV18 and J is TRBJ1-2; 8 bases align to TRBD1. The CDR3 length is 14 residues. The germline gives CDR1 KGHSH, CDR2 LQKENI. V dropped 3 bases and J dropped 4; count of bases not matched to a gene: 4. CDR3 sequence: CASSPQGASYGYTF. The CDR3 DNA reads as TGTGCCAGCTCACCCCAGGGGGCTTCCTATGGCTACACCTTC. The full variable domain, its missing parts supplied by reference TRBV18 and TRBJ1-2, is NAGVMQNPRHLVRRRGQEARLRCSPMKGHSHVYWYRQLPEEGLKFMVYLQKENIIDESGMPKERFSAEFPKEGPSILRIQQVVRGDSAAYFCASSPQGASYGYTFGSGTRLTVV.

This clonotype was detected many times. V and J are TRBV29-1 and TRBJ2-1; 9 nucleotides agree with TRBD2. Germline lookup yields CDR1 SQVTM and CDR2 ANQGSEA. The CDR3 runs to 14 residues. The junction had 9 bases not matched to a gene; V was cut back by 7 bases and J by 5 bases. CDR3 sequence: CSAKLAGANNEQFF. The CDR3 DNA reads TGCAGCGCTAAACTAGCGGGTGCCAACAATGAGCAGTTCTTC.

This clonotype was found a few times. The CDR3 DNA follows: TGCAGTGCTAGAGATCTCCGGGGGGCTCGTAAGACCCAGTACTTC. Translating it yields CSARDLRGARKTQYF. V is TRBV20-1 and J is TRBJ2-5; D might be TRBD2 (7 bases). V lost 0 bases and J 6 bases, leaving 17 bases between the germline ends. The CDR3 consists of 15 residues. Germline CDR1 and CDR2: DFQATT and SNEGSKA (reference sequence).

The V and J genes are TRBV12-3 or TRBV12-4 and TRBJ1-2; no definite D call. The CDR3 extends over 13 amino acids. V lost 2 bases and J lost 2, with 6 bases in between. DNA of the CDR3: TGTGCCAGCAGTTTATTCACCAACTATGGCTACACCTTC. It translates to CASSLFTNYGYTF.

With respect to this clonotype: A much larger clone lies a single base off, so this may be a read error. The chain is built from TRBV4-1 and TRBJ2-1, with 10 bases fitting TRBD2. Per germline, CDR1 MGHRA and CDR2 YSYEKL. CDR3 length: 15 amino acids. The CDR3 DNA sequence: TGCGCCGGCAGCCAACCGGGACTAGCGTCTAATGAGCAGTTCTTC. It specifies CAGSQPGLASNEQFF.

The table lists this clonotype with a few counts. CDR3 bases: TGCAGTGCTAGCGAACTTCAAGCTGCCTATGGCTACACCTTC. Translation gives CSASELQAAYGYTF. This sequence joins TRBV20-1 and TRBJ1-2; D gene uncertain. The germline V gene encodes CDR1 DFQATT and CDR2 SNEGSKA (reference sequence). This CDR3 spans 14 amino acids. V gave up 3 bases and J gave up 4 bases, with 15 bases separating them.

The chain carries TRBV3-1 and TRBJ2-7; D could derive from TRBD1 or TRBD2 (5 bases each). V was cut by 5 bases and J by 0 bases, with 11 bases left in between. The germline V gene has CDR1 LGHDT and CDR2 YNNKEL (reference sequence). The CDR3 has 14 amino acids. Here the CDR3 DNA reads TGTGCCAGCAGCACCGGGACCCACTCCTACGAGCAGTACTTC. Translating it yields CASSTGTHSYEQYF.

This clonotype showed up just a few times. The rearrangement joins TRBV29-1 to TRBJ1-2, with 7 bases matching TRBD1. Germline CDR1 is SQVTM and CDR2 is ANQGSEA. Trimming took 3 bases from V and 5 from J; bases not matched to a gene: 6. This CDR3 is 13 amino acids long. CDR3 bases: TGCAGCGTTGAGATACAGGGGTCATATGGCTACACCTTC. Translating it yields CSVEIQGSYGYTF.

A few counts support this clonotype. J is TRBJ2-7 and V is TRBV4-2, with TRBD2 identical over 8 bases. This CDR3 region has 16 residues. Germline CDR1 is LGHNA and CDR2 is YNFKEQ. V lost 2 bases, J lost 2 bases, and 8 bases stayed unmatched. The CDR3 reads CASSQLPGLVPYEQYF. Here the CDR3 DNA reads TGTGCCAGCAGCCAACTTCCGGGACTAGTACCCTACGAGCAGTACTTC.

This clonotype showed up just a few times. J is TRBJ2-3 and V is TRBV5-1; tentatively, D is TRBD1 or TRBD2 (6 bases each). There are 16 residues in the CDR3. Deletions cut 4 bases from V and 6 bases from J, with 21 bases between. CDR1 is SGHRS, CDR2 YFSETQ, per germline. The CDR3 loop reads CASSPGAMGAGDTQYF. In nucleotides, the CDR3 is TGCGCCAGCAGCCCGGGAGCAATGGGGGCGGGGGATACGCAGTATTTT.

This clonotype was seen many times. The chain recombines TRBV29-1 with TRBJ2-3, with D possibly matching TRBD2 (5 bases). Germline V gene lookup returns CDR1 SQVTM and CDR2 ANQGSEA. Trimming took 4 bases from V and 2 from J, leaving 13 bases between them. The CDR3 is made up of 14 amino acids. CDR3 in DNA: TGCAGCGTTGTTGCGGAGCGGACCACAGATACGCAGTATTTT. As protein: CSVVAERTTDTQYF.

This chain connects TRBV6-6 to TRBJ1-5; D is possibly TRBD1 (6 bases). This CDR3 has 16 amino acids. Looked up from germline, CDR1 is MNHNY and CDR2 is SVGAGI (reference sequence). Trimming took off 0 bases at V and 4 bases at J, with 13 bases between the two ends. The DNA of the CDR3 is TGTGCCAGCAGTTACTCTCCAGGGACAAAGAATCAGCCCCAGCATTTT. It codes for CASSYSPGTKNQPQHF.

The genes are TRBV20-1 and TRBJ1-5; the D is unclear. Trimming removed 3 bases from V and 2 bases from J, with 11 bases in between. From germline, CDR1 is DFQATT and CDR2 SNEGSKA (reference sequence). This CDR3 comprises 14 residues. The CDR3 DNA follows: TGCAGTGCTAGCCCGACCCGGGGCAATCAGCCCCAGCATTTT. Residues: CSASPTRGNQPQHF.

This clonotype showed up just a few times. The chain has TRBV2 and TRBJ1-2; maybe TRBD1 (5 bases). Looked up from germline, CDR1 is SNHLY and CDR2 is FYNNEI. CDR3 length: 14 residues. Trimming took 7 bases from V and 0 from J, leaving 12 bases between them. CDR3 residues: CASNLGTTNYGYTF. The CDR3 DNA sequence: TGTGCCAGCAATCTCGGGACCACTAACTATGGCTACACCTTC.

This clonotype was observed a handful of times. The chain uses TRBV13 and TRBJ2-5; 8 bases are shared with TRBD2. There are 17 residues in the CDR3. V dropped 3 bases and J dropped 2; count of bases not matched to a gene: 11. The V gene's germline CDR1 is PRHDT and CDR2 FYEKMQ (reference sequence). Here the CDR3 reads CASSLGLVGTSQETQYF. In nucleotides, the CDR3 is TGTGCCAGCAGCTTGGGACTAGTGGGAACGAGTCAAGAGACCCAGTACTTC.

The chain links TRBV12-3 or TRBV12-4 to TRBJ2-7, with D perhaps TRBD2 (5 bases). This CDR3 has 15 residues. V dropped 6 bases and J dropped 0 bases, with 15 bases sitting between them. As DNA, the CDR3 is TGTGCCAGCAGCAAGGTTTCTAGCAGCTCCTACGAGCAGTACTTC. It is translated as CASSKVSSSSYEQYF.

The V call is TRBV7-9, the J call TRBJ2-5; D unresolved. CDR1 is SEHNR and CDR2 is FQNEAQ in the germline V gene (reference sequence). The CDR3 spans 15 residues. V was trimmed by 1 base and J by 2 bases, leaving 11 bases between them. CDR3 residues: CASSLEPAKQETQYF. CDR3 coding DNA: TGTGCCAGCAGCTTAGAGCCAGCCAAGCAAGAGACCCAGTACTTC.